A selection of T cell receptor beta chains follows, all from one sample in a study of blood T cell repertoires in COVID-19. Libraries were prepared by immunoSEQ multiplex PCR; TCRdb keeps only in-frame clonotypes and omits some of them. The sample lists 250,000 or so clones; 86% were seen once. The sample taken for sequencing was peripheral blood. All receptors come from a man of 80 years or more with acute or convalescent COVID-19. Both conserved end residues are part of each CDR3. A D gene is named only where the DNA matches it firmly. Size is stated for part of the rows, as once, few or many counts, or as a class when the clone is expanded.

V gene,clone size,J gene,CDR3 length,D gene,CDR3 DNA,CDR3 protein
TRBV18,-,TRBJ1-2,16,TRBD1,TGTGCCAGCTCACCGACCCGACAGGGGGCGATTATCGGCTACACCTTC,CASSPTRQGAIIGYTF
TRBV6-2/TRBV6-3,-,TRBJ1-5,12,-,TGTGCCAGCAGTTCTGGACTCGAAGCCCAGCATTTT,CASSSGLEAQHF
TRBV19,few,TRBJ1-5,14,TRBD1,TGTGCCAGTAGTACGACAGGGCGGGACCAGCCCCAGCATTTT,CASSTTGRDQPQHF
TRBV5-1,-,TRBJ1-5,13,-,TGCGCCAGCAGCTTGGAGGCGGGGGAGTCCCAGCATTTT,CASSLEAGESQHF
TRBV19,once,TRBJ1-1,14,-,TGTGCCAGTATCCCGGGGCGGGATTACACTGAAGCTTTCTTT,CASIPGRDYTEAFF
TRBV27,-,TRBJ1-6,15,TRBD1,TGTGCCAGCAGTTTTGGGACAGGGGGGAGCTCACCCCTCCACTTT,CASSFGTGGSSPLHF
TRBV28,-,TRBJ1-5,15,-,TGTGCCAGCAGTTTACCCTTGGGAGCGGCTCAGCCCCAGCATTTT,CASSLPLGAAQPQHF
TRBV9,-,TRBJ2-3,14,TRBD1,TGTGCCAGCAGCCCGGGACAGGGCACAGATACGCAGTATTTT,CASSPGQGTDTQYF
TRBV15,-,TRBJ1-5,15,-,TGTGCCACCAGCAGAGTAGGAGCTATCAATCAGCCCCAGCATTTT,CATSRVGAINQPQHF
TRBV7-8,-,TRBJ2-7,14,TRBD1,TGTGTCAGCAGCCCCCGGGACAGCACCTACGAGCAGTACTTC,CVSSPRDSTYEQYF
TRBV7-4,-,TRBJ1-3,17,TRBD1,TGTGCCACTATATCCTGGACAGGGGGCATTTCTGGAAACACCATATATTTT,CATISWTGGISGNTIYF
TRBV6-6,few,TRBJ2-2,15,-,TGTGCCAGCAGTTACGGCGAGGCGTACACCGGGGAGCTGTTTTTT,CASSYGEAYTGELFF
TRBV7-8,-,TRBJ2-7,15,TRBD2,TGTGCCAGCAGCCAAGGGACTAGCGTTACCTACGAGCAGTACTTC,CASSQGTSVTYEQYF
TRBV14,-,TRBJ2-5,15,TRBD2,TGTGCCAGCAGCCTCGCCCTAGCGGGGCCCGGGACCCAGTACTTC,CASSLALAGPGTQYF
TRBV6-5,-,TRBJ2-7,16,TRBD1,TGTGCCAGCAGTTCCTATTGGACAGGGGGATCCTACGAGCAGTACTTC,CASSSYWTGGSYEQYF
TRBV19,-,TRBJ2-7,14,-,TGTGCCAGTAGTCTTGACCGGAGCTCCTACGAGCAGTACTTC,CASSLDRSSYEQYF
TRBV29-1,once,TRBJ1-2,12,-,TGCAGCGCCGAGGAAGGGGGCTATGGCTACACCTTC,CSAEEGGYGYTF
TRBV3-1/TRBV3-2,-,TRBJ2-5,14,TRBD1,TGTGCCACTAGGAGACAGGGGTTTTCCGAGACCCAGTACTTC,CATRRQGFSETQYF
TRBV4-1,-,TRBJ2-2,16,TRBD1,TGCGCCAGCAGCCAGTGGACAGGGAGTAACACCGGGGAGCTGTTTTTT,CASSQWTGSNTGELFF
TRBV3-1/TRBV3-2,-,TRBJ2-7,15,TRBD2,TGTGCCAGCAGCCAACTCGGGGGGGGCTCAAACGAGCAGTACTTC,CASSQLGGGSNEQYF
TRBV4-1,-,TRBJ2-6,16,-,TGCGCCAGCAGCGAGGAGGGGGCGCTTCTCACCGGCGTCCTGACTTTC,CASSEEGALLTGVLTF
TRBV5-1,-,TRBJ2-7,14,TRBD2,TGCGCCAGCAGCCCAACTAGCGGGGGCTACGAGCAGTACTTC,CASSPTSGGYEQYF
TRBV19,-,TRBJ1-5,19,-,TGTGCCAGTAGTATGTCCTGGCAGGGACACCGTCCAGGCAATCAGCCCCAGCATTTT,CASSMSWQGHRPGNQPQHF
TRBV6-5,once,TRBJ2-7,14,TRBD1,TGTGCCAGCAGTTGGGGGACAGGACCAGACGAGCAGTACTTC,CASSWGTGPDEQYF
TRBV7-2,-,TRBJ1-2,12,-,TGTGCCAGCAGCTTAGATCCGGGTGGCTACACCTTC,CASSLDPGGYTF
TRBV5-1,once,TRBJ2-1,15,TRBD2,TGCGCCAGCAGCTGGACTAGCGGGGCTCACAATGAGCAGTTCTTC,CASSWTSGAHNEQFF
TRBV5-1,-,TRBJ1-1,13,-,TGCGCCAGCAGATTCTACAGGGACACTGAAGCTTTCTTT,CASRFYRDTEAFF